The next 13 T cell receptor beta chains were all read from a single sample in a study of T cell clonality in common variable immunodeficiency. The table came from immunoSEQ multiplex PCR; TCRdb's copy has only in-frame clones and leaves some out. This sample comprises some 38,000 clones, none seen once only. Sequenced: peripheral blood mononuclear cells. These TCRs come from a person aged 18 to 75 in good health.

This clone was recorded many times. The CDR3 is cut off 3 residues early in the read; its end comes from the germline J gene. The chain recombines TRBV7-6 with TRBJ1-4; TRBD1 matches at 9 bases. Germline assignment: CDR1 SGHVS and CDR2 FNYEAQ. V shed 4 bases and J 6 bases; nucleotides not matched to a gene: 6. The CDR3 consists of 15 residues. CDR3 amino acids: CASSSWDREDEKLFF. The DNA read from the CDR3 is TGTGCCAGCAGCTCCTGGGACAGGGAAGATGAAAAA.

Notes on this clone: The DNA ends 3 residues before the CDR3 does, and the rest of the CDR3 is filled in from the germline J gene. The V gene is TRBV7-9, the J gene TRBJ1-1; 8 bases line up with TRBD1. The germline V gene has CDR1 SEHNR and CDR2 FQNEAQ (reference sequence). The CDR3 consists of 14 residues. V gave up 5 bases and J gave up 7 bases; unmatched junction bases: 9. Incomplete CDR3 DNA: TGTGCCAGCAGCCCTTGGGGACAGGAGGGTGAA. It translates to CASSPWGQEGE. From start to end, the CDR3 is CASSPWGQEGEAFF.

This clone showed up many times. The observed sequence ends 3 residues before the CDR3 terminus, with the missing tail filled in from the germline J gene. The rearrangement joins TRBV28 to TRBJ2-2; D gene uncertain. Trimming took 6 bases from V and 5 from J, leaving 10 bases between them. The CDR3 length is 13 residues. The V gene's germline CDR1 is MDHEN and CDR2 SYDVKM. This chain's CDR3 is CASSLGSTGELFF. Partial CDR3 DNA: TGTGCCAGCAGCCTCGGGTCAACCGGGGAG.

This clone has at least ten counts. The CDR3 end falls 3 residues outside the read, so it is completed with the germline J gene. The V gene is TRBV5-1, the J gene TRBJ1-5, with TRBD1 identical over 7 bases. Germline V gives CDR1 SGHRS, CDR2 YFSETQ. The CDR3 length is 15 residues. Trimming cost V 4 bases and J 5 bases; bases outside gene matches: 9. Partial CDR3 DNA: TGCGCCAGCAGCCTCCAGACAGGGTCCGATCAGCCC. This encodes CASSLQTGSDQP. In full, the CDR3 reads CASSLQTGSDQPQHF.

This clone was recorded at least ten times. The DNA ends 3 residues before the CDR3 does, and the rest of the CDR3 is filled in from the germline J gene. J is TRBJ1-6 and V is TRBV5-1; TRBD1 matches 8 bases. The CDR3 covers 15 residues. The ends lost 3 bases at V and 7 bases at J; junction bases unmatched: 6. Germline loops: CDR1 SGHRS, CDR2 YFSETQ. CDR3 DNA, as far as it was read: TGCGCCAGCAGCTCGCGGACAGGGCGGAATTCACCC. Translation gives CASSSRTGRNSP. The entire CDR3 protein reads CASSSRTGRNSPLHF. Using reference TRBV5-1 and TRBJ1-6 for the parts outside the CDR3, the full variable domain is KAGVTQTPRYLIKTRGQQVTLSCSPISGHRSVSWYQQTPGQGLQFLFEYFSETQRNKGNFPGRFSGRQFSNSRSEMNVSTLELGDSALYLCASSSRTGRNSPLHFGNGTRLTVT.

This clone was picked up many times. The read terminates 3 residues before the CDR3 end, so the remaining end is supplied by the germline J gene. The chain is built from TRBV18 and TRBJ1-1; maybe TRBD1 (5 bases). V lost 2 bases, J lost 1 base, and 5 bases lay in between. CDR1 KGHSH and CDR2 LQKENI come from the germline V gene. The CDR3 consists of 13 residues. The sequenced CDR3 bases are TGTGCCAGCTCACCAACAGGGAACACTGAA. It codes for CASSPTGNTE. The entire CDR3 is CASSPTGNTEAFF.

This clone has only a few counts. The read ends 3 residues shy of where the CDR3 ends; the end is completed using the germline J gene. The rearrangement links TRBV20-1 to TRBJ2-3; 7 bases are a match to TRBD1. This CDR3 has 15 amino acids. Germline V gives CDR1 DFQATT, CDR2 SNEGSKA (reference sequence). This chain's CDR3 is CSARTGTEVNQPQYF. The CDR3 DNA, read in part, is TGCAGTGCTAGAACCGGGACAGAAGTCAATCAGCCG.

This clone was recorded many times. From the germline J gene comes the end of the CDR3, since the read stops 3 residues before it. The V gene is TRBV5-1, the J gene TRBJ2-2, with D maybe TRBD1 (6 bases). This CDR3 spans 15 amino acids. CDR1 is SGHRS, CDR2 YFSETQ, per germline. The ends were cut back, 0 bases at V and 4 bases at J, with 10 bases in the middle. This CDR3 reads CASSLGTEPTGELFF. CDR3 DNA, as far as it was read: TGCGCCAGCAGCTTGGGGACAGAACCCACCGGGGAG.

This clone was counted many times. The CDR3 is cut off 3 residues early in the read; its end comes from the germline J gene. The V call is TRBV7-9, the J call TRBJ1-2, with a possible D match to TRBD1 (5 bases). The CDR3 sequence is 14 residues long. From germline, CDR1 is SEHNR and CDR2 FQNEAQ (reference sequence). Trimming removed 5 bases from V and 3 bases from J, with 13 bases in between. The CDR3 region is CASSPDTEHYGYTF. The part of the CDR3 DNA that was read is TGTGCCAGCAGCCCGGACACCGAGCACTATGGC.

This clone appeared many times. The read ends 3 residues before the CDR3 terminus; that terminus is restored from the germline J gene. The V call is TRBV20-1, the J call TRBJ2-5; tentatively, D is TRBD1 (6 bases). The V end lost 3 bases, the J end lost 5 bases, and 10 bases lay between the germline ends. Germline values: CDR1 DFQATT, CDR2 SNEGSKA (reference sequence). The CDR3 is 12 residues long. CDR3 sequence: CSASGQGETQYF. CDR3 DNA, as far as it was read: TGCAGTGCTAGCGGTCAGGGGGAGACC.

This clone has ten or more counts. The read halts 3 residues ahead of the CDR3 end, with the missing end drawn from the germline J gene. The chain is built from TRBV6-1 and TRBJ2-3; D remains unclear. The germline V gene has CDR1 MNHNS and CDR2 SASEGT. V was trimmed by 4 bases and J by 0 bases, leaving 11 bases between them. The CDR3 length is 15 residues. The CDR3 region is CASSVPVASTDTQYF. Incomplete CDR3 DNA: TGTGCCAGCAGTGTGCCAGTCGCTAGCACAGATACG.

For this clone: The read terminates 3 residues ahead of where the CDR3 ends, so the germline J gene completes it. The J gene is TRBJ2-3, the V gene TRBV7-9, with a possible D match to TRBD1 (6 bases). This CDR3 is 15 amino acids long. The V gene's germline CDR1 is SEHNR and CDR2 FQNEAQ (reference sequence). The DNA read from the CDR3 is TGTGCCAGCAGCCCACCCAATCACAGGGTGGAGACG. Amino acids: CASSPPNHRVET. The complete CDR3 sequence is CASSPPNHRVETQYF.

This clone was seen ten or more times. The read halts 3 residues ahead of the CDR3 end, with the missing end drawn from the germline J gene. The chain employs TRBV28 and TRBJ1-4, with 8 bases lining up with TRBD1. Germline values: CDR1 MDHEN, CDR2 SYDVKM. This CDR3 contains 15 residues. Trimming took 6 bases from V and 7 from J; bases not matched to a gene: 10. CDR3 sequence: CASSYGTGGGEKLFF. The DNA read from the CDR3 is TGTGCCAGCAGCTACGGGACAGGCGGGGGTGAAAAA.